These 17 T cell receptor beta chains originate from one sample sequenced in a study of OX40 agonist ivuxolimab in advanced cancers. The library was made by the immunoSEQ multiplex PCR assay. TCRdb holds this immuneACCESS table with in-frame rearrangements only. Some clones are missing; in checked studies, unresolved V genes explain under half, and the rest has no known cause. The sample table records 25,000 to 35,000 clones; 84% of these occur just once. The ten largest make up around 17% of the sample. The sequenced sample was CD4+ or CD8+ T cells sorted from blood, obtained in a trial of the OX40 agonist ivuxolimab. The receptors were gathered from an adult with an advanced solid tumor such as melanoma, head and neck, liver or kidney cancer.

The chain combines TRBV25-1 with TRBJ1-1, with unresolved D. This CDR3 has 16 residues. Germline CDR1 reads MGHDK; CDR2 reads SYGVNS. Deletions cut 1 base from V and 0 bases from J, with 12 bases between. CDR3 amino acids: CASSESPLGMNTEAFF. The DNA of the CDR3 is TGTGCCAGCAGTGAATCCCCGTTAGGCATGAACACTGAAGCTTTCTTT.

V gene TRBV6-6 combines with J gene TRBJ2-3, with a possible D match to TRBD2 (6 bases). CDR3 length: 13 residues. Trimming removed 2 bases at V and 6 bases at J, with 9 bases between. Germline CDR1 is MNHNY and CDR2 is SVGAGI (reference sequence). CDR3 nucleotide sequence: TGTGCCAGCAGTTACCCGGGACTCGATACGCAGTATTTT. This gives the protein CASSYPGLDTQYF.

A remark on this clone: A junction end diverges from the germline sequence, so it may reflect a read error. This rearrangement joins TRBV9 to TRBJ2-2; D possibly corresponds to TRBD1 (6 bases). CDR1 SGDLS and CDR2 YYNGEE come from the germline V gene. The length of the CDR3 is 17 residues. The DNA of the CDR3 is TGTGCCAGCAGCGTAGACAGGGTCGACCGAGGCACCGTGGAGCTGTTTTTT. Its protein is CASSVDRVDRGTVELFF. The variable domain in full, completed from reference TRBV9 and TRBJ2-2, reads DSGVTQTPKHLITATGQRVTLRCSPRSGDLSVYWYQQSLDQGLQFLIQYYNGEERAKGNILERFSAQQFPDLHSELNLSSLELGDSALYFCASSVDRVDRGTVELFFGEGSRLTVL.

The sample holds a few counts of this clone. The V and J genes are TRBV15 and TRBJ1-5; D ambiguous. Germline CDR1 reads LNHNV; CDR2 reads YYDKDF (reference sequence). The CDR3 runs to 12 residues. The V end lost 5 bases, the J end lost 2 bases, and 4 bases lay between the germline ends. The CDR3, as DNA: TGTGCCACCAGCCGCGGCAATCAGCCCCAGCATTTT. This encodes CATSRGNQPQHF. Full variable domain (remainder filled in from reference TRBV15 and TRBJ1-5): DAMVIQNPRYQVTQFGKPVTLSCSQTLNHNVMYWYQQKSSQAPKLLFHYYDKDFNNEADTPDNFQSRRPNTSFCFLDIRSPGLGDTAMYLCATSRGNQPQHFGDGTRLSIL.

This chain uses TRBV29-1 with TRBJ2-7, with 10 nucleotides matching TRBD2. V lost 2 bases to trimming and J lost 3 bases; unmatched junction nucleotides: 1. CDR3 length: 13 amino acids. Germline-derived CDR1 and CDR2 are SQVTM and ANQGSEA. DNA of the CDR3: TGCAGCGTTGAAAGGACTAGCGGCTACGAGCAGTACTTC. Its protein product is CSVERTSGYEQYF.

The chain has TRBV28 and TRBJ2-2; 8 nucleotides agree with TRBD1. V trimming: 6 bases; J trimming: 4 bases; junction bases outside the gene matches: 4. The CDR3 spans 14 residues. In germline, CDR1 is MDHEN, CDR2 SYDVKM. CDR3 protein: CASSQTGVTGELFF. In DNA form, the CDR3 reads TGTGCCAGCAGCCAGACAGGGGTCACCGGGGAGCTGTTTTTT.

The V and J genes are TRBV2 and TRBJ1-2, with D unresolved. The V gene lost 3 bases and the J gene lost 2 bases, with 7 bases spanning the gap. This CDR3 spans 13 amino acids. Germline CDR1 is SNHLY and CDR2 is FYNNEI. This chain's CDR3 is CASSDEDNYGYTF. Here the CDR3 DNA reads TGTGCCAGCAGTGACGAGGACAACTATGGCTACACCTTC.

For this clone: One end of the junction fails to match germline, which may point to a read error. V usage is TRBV6-6 and J usage is TRBJ1-2, with TRBD1 matching over 8 bases. This CDR3 contains 13 residues. Germline-derived CDR1 and CDR2 are MNHNY and SVGAGI (reference sequence). The CDR3, as DNA: TGTGCCAGCAGTTACTCACCTGGACAGGGTGGACCCTTC. This codes for CASSYSPGQGGPF.

Only a few counts were recorded for this clone. This chain links TRBV28 with TRBJ1-2, with TRBD1 matching over 7 bases. The germline CDR1 and CDR2 sequences are MDHEN and SYDVKM. This CDR3 has 13 amino acids. Unmatched junction bases numbered 3, after V lost 5 bases and J lost 3 bases. The CDR3 sequence is CASSPQGYYGYTF. CDR3 bases: TGTGCCAGCAGTCCACAGGGGTACTATGGCTACACCTTC.

This chain joins TRBV7-9 and TRBJ2-5; 7 bases agree with TRBD2. V lost 6 bases, J lost 5 bases, and 15 bases stayed unmatched. This CDR3 contains 16 residues. Germline V gene lookup returns CDR1 SEHNR and CDR2 FQNEAQ (reference sequence). This CDR3 is CASSSWGLPEVETQYF. CDR3 nucleotides: TGTGCCAGCAGTTCCTGGGGACTACCGGAGGTCGAGACCCAGTACTTC. The whole variable domain, remainder taken from reference TRBV7-9 and TRBJ2-5, is DTGVSQNPRHKITKRGQNVTFRCDPISEHNRLYWYRQTLGQGPEFLTYFQNEAQLEKSRLLSDRFSAERPKGSFSTLEIQRTEQGDSAMYLCASSSWGLPEVETQYFGPGTRLLVL.

CDR3 sequence (DNA): TGTGCCAGCAGTTTGGTACAGGATAGCAATCAGCCCCAGCATTTT. Translating gives CASSLVQDSNQPQHF. This sequence joins TRBV27 and TRBJ1-5; D possibly corresponds to TRBD1 (5 bases). CDR3 length: 15 amino acids. Germline V gene sequence: CDR1 MNHEY, CDR2 SMNVEV (reference sequence). The germline V and J ends were trimmed by 3 bases and 0 bases, with 9 bases remaining between them.

The chain combines TRBV7-9 with TRBJ2-2, with 10 bases identical to TRBD1. V was pared by 6 bases and J by 5 bases, with 0 bases of the junction left unmatched. The CDR3 sequence is 13 residues long. Germline V gene lookup returns CDR1 SEHNR and CDR2 FQNEAQ (reference sequence). The CDR3 loop is CASRDRGTGELFF. The DNA for the CDR3 is TGTGCCAGCAGGGACAGGGGGACCGGGGAGCTGTTTTTT.

V gene TRBV28 combines with J gene TRBJ1-5; D unclear. The CDR3 extends over 16 amino acids. V gave up 6 bases and J gave up 4 bases, with 19 bases separating them. CDR1 is MDHEN and CDR2 is SYDVKM in the germline V gene. DNA of the CDR3: TGTGCCAGCAGCTCGTTGGATCGGTGGCCGAATCAGCCCCAGCATTTT. Translation: CASSSLDRWPNQPQHF. Complete variable domain (other parts from reference TRBV28 and TRBJ1-5): DVKVTQSSRYLVKRTGEKVFLECVQDMDHENMFWYRQDPGLGLRLIYFSYDVKMKEKGDIPEGYSVSREKKERFSLILESASTNQTSMYLCASSSLDRWPNQPQHFGDGTRLSIL.

The chain recombines TRBV9 with TRBJ1-1; 7 bases align to TRBD1. The junction had 11 bases not matched to a gene; V was cut back by 4 bases and J by 5 bases. The CDR3 is made up of 15 amino acids. Germline values: CDR1 SGDLS, CDR2 YYNGEE. The CDR3 coding sequence is TGTGCCAGCAGCCCTCCGACAGGGTCTGGTACTGAAGCTTTCTTT. It codes for CASSPPTGSGTEAFF.

The rearrangement joins TRBV4-2 to TRBJ2-1; D is unclear. This CDR3 has 12 amino acids. Germline V gene lookup returns CDR1 LGHNA and CDR2 YNFKEQ. V dropped 5 bases and J dropped 4 bases, with 6 bases sitting between them. CDR3 loop: CASSVGYNEQFF. The CDR3 DNA is TGTGCCAGCAGCGTCGGTTACAATGAGCAGTTCTTC.

The genes are TRBV30 and TRBJ2-1; 11 bases line up with TRBD2. CDR3 length equals 15 residues. Trimming at V came to 2 bases and at J to 8 bases, leaving 8 bases not matched to a gene. Germline CDR1 is GTSNPN and CDR2 is SVGIG (reference sequence). CDR3 sequence reads: CAWSITSGSWDEQFF. CDR3 DNA: TGTGCCTGGAGTATTACTAGCGGGAGCTGGGATGAGCAGTTCTTC.

The V and J genes are TRBV7-6 and TRBJ2-3; 8 positions agree with TRBD1. In germline, CDR1 is SGHVS, CDR2 FNYEAQ. V lost 5 bases and J lost 2; bases outside the gene matches: 6. This CDR3 comprises 15 residues. CDR3 bases: TGTGCCAGCAGCCTCACAGGGGGAAACACAGATACGCAGTATTTT. Amino acid sequence: CASSLTGGNTDTQYF.